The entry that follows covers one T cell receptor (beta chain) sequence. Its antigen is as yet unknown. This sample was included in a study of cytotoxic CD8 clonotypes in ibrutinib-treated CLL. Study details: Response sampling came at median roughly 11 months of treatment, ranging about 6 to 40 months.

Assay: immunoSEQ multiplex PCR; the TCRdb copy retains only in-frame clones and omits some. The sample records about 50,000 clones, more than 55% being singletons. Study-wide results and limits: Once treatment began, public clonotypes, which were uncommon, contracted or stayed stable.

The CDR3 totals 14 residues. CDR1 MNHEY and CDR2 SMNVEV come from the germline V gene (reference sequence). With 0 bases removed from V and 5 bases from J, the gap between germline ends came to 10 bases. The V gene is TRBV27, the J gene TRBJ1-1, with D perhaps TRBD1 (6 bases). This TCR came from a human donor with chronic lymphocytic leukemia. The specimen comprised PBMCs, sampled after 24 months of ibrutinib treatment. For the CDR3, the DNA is TGTGCCAGCAGTTTATCAGGGACAAGGACTGAAGCTTTCTTT. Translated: CASSLSGTRTEAFF.